A single sample is the source of the 11 T cell receptor beta chains below, sequenced in a study of blood T cell repertoires in COVID-19 (dated by TCRdb to 2020 to 2021). The library was generated by the immunoSEQ multiplex PCR assay. TCRdb took this table from immuneACCESS and kept in-frame rearrangements with V and J called. Such tables lack part of the clones; where checked against another copy, unresolved V genes explain under half of the gap, and the rest is unexplained. For this sample the table gives about 260,000 clones, of which about 90% were detected only once. Around 0.85% of the sample rests with the top ten. The source material was PBMCs or T cells enriched from blood (not recorded which). These receptors originate from a man aged 45-65 years who had been exposed to COVID-19.

The chain combines TRBV4-1 with TRBJ1-3, with D perhaps matching TRBD1 (5 bases). In germline, CDR1 is MGHRA, CDR2 YSYEKL. V gave up 2 bases and J gave up 0 bases, with 11 bases separating them. This CDR3 contains 16 residues. This chain's CDR3 is CASSQPRQSSGNTIYF. CDR3 nucleotide sequence: TGCGCCAGCAGCCAACCCCGACAGAGCTCTGGAAACACCATATATTTT.

Notes on this clone: This sample also contains other DNA sequences that code for the same CDR3. CDR3 DNA: TGTGCCAGCAGCCAACGCCAGGGAACCGGGGAGCTGTTTTTT. Translation gives CASSQRQGTGELFF. The chain recombines TRBV6-5 with TRBJ2-2, with D maybe TRBD1 (5 bases). V was pared by 6 bases and J by 5 bases, with 13 bases between. The germline V gene encodes CDR1 MNHEY and CDR2 SVGAGI. CDR3 length equals 14 residues.

The rearrangement joins TRBV7-9 to TRBJ1-1, with 10 nucleotides matching TRBD1. CDR1 SEHNR and CDR2 FQNEAQ come from the germline V gene (reference sequence). The CDR3 contains 15 residues. J gave up 0 bases and V 5 bases, and 3 bases lay outside the gene matches. CDR3: CASSQTGGVNTEAFF. In nucleotides, the CDR3 is TGTGCCAGCAGCCAGACAGGGGGCGTGAACACTGAAGCTTTCTTT. Full variable domain (outside the CDR3, taken from reference TRBV7-9 and TRBJ1-1): DTGVSQNPRHKITKRGQNVTFRCDPISEHNRLYWYRQTLGQGPEFLTYFQNEAQLEKSRLLSDRFSAERPKGSFSTLEIQRTEQGDSAMYLCASSQTGGVNTEAFFGQGTRLTVV.

CDR3 sequence reads: CSASGAQETQYF. For the CDR3, the DNA is TGCAGTGCTAGTGGGGCCCAAGAGACCCAGTACTTC. V gene TRBV20-1 combines with J gene TRBJ2-5; D perhaps matches TRBD1 (5 bases). V lost 3 bases to trimming and J lost 1 base, with 6 bases between them. The CDR3 has 12 amino acids. Germline assignment: CDR1 DFQATT and CDR2 SNEGSKA (reference sequence).

This sequence joins TRBV5-1 and TRBJ1-1; D call uncertain. CDR1 and CDR2 from the germline V gene are SGHRS and YFSETQ. The V and J ends lost 4 bases and 3 bases respectively, with 13 bases between them. This CDR3 has 14 amino acids. CDR3 region: CASSPGGVYTEAFF. The CDR3 nucleotides are TGCGCCAGCAGCCCCGGAGGTGTTTACACTGAAGCTTTCTTT.

The rearrangement joins TRBV4-2 to TRBJ1-1; the match to TRBD1 covers 12 bases. Losses at the gene ends were 4 bases for V and 3 bases for J; bases not matched to a gene: 6. CDR1 and CDR2 from the germline V gene are LGHNA and YNFKEQ. This CDR3 has 16 residues. The CDR3 loop reads CASSRGQGAGDTEAFF. CDR3 coding DNA: TGTGCCAGCAGCCGGGGACAGGGGGCGGGAGACACTGAAGCTTTCTTT.

The rearrangement joins TRBV5-8 to TRBJ2-2; 7 nucleotides line up with TRBD1. Germline V gives CDR1 SGHTS, CDR2 YDEGEE. V was pared by 4 bases and J by 0 bases, with 6 bases of the junction left unmatched. This CDR3 has 16 residues. The CDR3 DNA reads as TGTGCCAGCAGCCTGGGACAGCTACCGAACACCGGGGAGCTGTTTTTT. The encoded protein is CASSLGQLPNTGELFF.

V is TRBV27 and J is TRBJ1-5; possibly TRBD1 for D (5 bases). CDR3 length: 16 amino acids. From germline, CDR1 is MNHEY and CDR2 SMNVEV (reference sequence). The V gene lost 5 bases and the J gene lost 2 bases, with 16 bases spanning the gap. In nucleotides, the CDR3 is TGTGCCAGCAGTCTCTGGGGCGGAGGGGGCAATCAGCCCCAGCATTTT. Its translation is CASSLWGGGGNQPQHF.

The CDR3 is CAWSVSWRKTPENTEAFF. CDR3 DNA: TGTGCCTGGAGTGTATCATGGAGGAAGACACCTGAGAACACTGAAGCTTTCTTT. The chain joins TRBV30 to TRBJ1-1; D call uncertain. Germline V CDR1 and CDR2: GTSNPN, SVGIG (reference sequence). The germline V and J ends were trimmed by 0 bases and 1 base, with 21 bases remaining between them. The CDR3 consists of 18 residues.

This chain connects TRBV5-1 to TRBJ1-2, with D perhaps matching TRBD1 (6 bases). V was pared by 1 base and J by 7 bases, with 11 bases between. Germline CDR1 and CDR2: SGHRS and YFSETQ. The CDR3 loop spans 13 amino acids. The CDR3 DNA follows: TGCGCCAGCAGCTTGACAGGGACCATTGGCTACACCTTC. This codes for CASSLTGTIGYTF.

The J gene is TRBJ2-1, the V gene TRBV7-9, with TRBD2 matching over 7 bases. The CDR3 runs 15 residues. From germline, CDR1 is SEHNR and CDR2 FQNEAQ (reference sequence). The trim removed 5 bases at V and 8 bases at J, leaving 12 bases unmatched. The CDR3 here is CASSIPTSRLDEQFF. The CDR3, as DNA: TGTGCCAGCAGCATACCGACTAGCCGATTGGATGAGCAGTTCTTC.